One and the same sample provided the 6 T cell receptor beta chains below, sequenced in a study of technical replicates of blood from a few donors. Generated by immunoSEQ multiplex PCR, the TCRdb table keeps only in-frame clones and is missing some. The table includes 80,000 to 90,000 clones, roughly 94% detected once. The specimen sequenced was T cells isolated from PBMCs. These receptor sequences come from a human donor in good health.

V usage is TRBV6-5 and J usage is TRBJ2-7; 8 nucleotides agree with TRBD1. Germline V CDR1 and CDR2: MNHEY, SVGAGI. The CDR3 is 15 residues long. V trimming: 2 bases; J trimming: 3 bases; junction bases outside the gene matches: 6. The CDR3 DNA follows: TGTGCCAGCAGTTACACAACAGGGGGATTCTACGAGCAGTACTTC. Encoded protein: CASSYTTGGFYEQYF.

This rearrangement joins TRBV28 to TRBJ1-2; D call uncertain. Germline V gene sequence: CDR1 MDHEN, CDR2 SYDVKM. The V end lost 6 bases, the J end lost 8 bases, and 13 bases lay between the germline ends. The length of the CDR3 is 12 residues. As DNA, the CDR3 is TGTGCCAGCAGCGGCGGGCGGGTAGGCTACACCTTC. It codes for CASSGGRVGYTF.

The V and J genes are TRBV28 and TRBJ2-7; D might be TRBD1 (6 bases). The CDR3 length is 16 residues. Germline lookup yields CDR1 MDHEN and CDR2 SYDVKM. V lost 4 bases to trimming and J lost 1 base, with 17 bases between them. The CDR3 loop reads CASSSFGDKLSYEQYF. CDR3 DNA sequence: TGTGCCAGCAGTTCGTTCGGGGACAAACTTTCCTACGAGCAGTACTTC. Full variable domain (outside the CDR3, taken from reference TRBV28 and TRBJ2-7): DVKVTQSSRYLVKRTGEKVFLECVQDMDHENMFWYRQDPGLGLRLIYFSYDVKMKEKGDIPEGYSVSREKKERFSLILESASTNQTSMYLCASSSFGDKLSYEQYFGPGTRLTVT.

The chain links TRBV6-1 to TRBJ2-2; D is unresolved. V was pared by 5 bases and J by 7 bases, with 14 bases between. CDR1 and CDR2 (germline): MNHNS, SASEGT. This CDR3 spans 14 amino acids. The CDR3 DNA reads as TGTGCCAGCAGTCCGATTGGGTCGGGCGGGGAGCTGTTTTTT. Protein: CASSPIGSGGELFF.

The chain employs TRBV7-9 and TRBJ1-3; D unclear. Per germline, CDR1 SEHNR and CDR2 FQNEAQ (reference sequence). The V end was cut by 5 bases, the J end by 0 bases, with 11 bases between. This CDR3 region has 15 residues. CDR3 amino acids: CASSARFFSGNTIYF. The CDR3 DNA reads TGTGCCAGCAGCGCGCGTTTTTTCTCTGGAAACACCATATATTTT. The full variable domain, its missing parts supplied by reference TRBV7-9 and TRBJ1-3, is DTGVSQNPRHKITKRGQNVTFRCDPISEHNRLYWYRQTLGQGPEFLTYFQNEAQLEKSRLLSDRFSAERPKGSFSTLEIQRTEQGDSAMYLCASSARFFSGNTIYFGEGSWLTVV.

The chain is built from TRBV19 and TRBJ2-7; 9 nucleotides align to TRBD1. V dropped 5 bases and J dropped 2; count of bases not matched to a gene: 7. The CDR3 covers 15 residues. Germline V gene sequence: CDR1 LNHDA, CDR2 SQIVND (reference sequence). The DNA of the CDR3 is TGTGCCAGTAGTGAACCGGGACAGGGCGCCTACGAGCAGTACTTC. Its translation: CASSEPGQGAYEQYF.